A selection of T cell receptor beta chains follows, all from one sample in a study of PD-L1 blockade in urothelial cancer. Sequencing used immunoSEQ multiplex PCR; TCRdb keeps in-frame clones, though not all of them. This sample yields 75,000 to 90,000 clones, of which over 80% are seen a single time; roughly 9.5% belongs to the top ten. The sample in question was PBMCs, obtained around atezolizumab (anti-PD-L1) treatment. These receptors came from a man between 65 and 85 years old with urothelial cancer. CDR3s include the opening cysteine and the closing phenylalanine or tryptophan. The D gene is left open where the match is weak. Clone size is given for some rows only: seen once, a few or many times, or a class if the clone is expanded.

>TRBV7-9|NA|TRBJ2-1|NA
CASSRGFYNEQFF
TGTGCCAGCAGTCGCGGATTCTACAATGAGCAGTTCTTC
>TRBV7-9|TRBD2|TRBJ2-2|NA
CASTSPGIAGGRVIGELFF
TGTGCCAGCACCTCTCCTGGGATAGCGGGGGGGCGAGTCATCGGGGAGCTGTTTTTT
>TRBV19|NA|TRBJ1-1|NA
CASTRIAGRPTEAFF
TGTGCCAGTACCCGAATAGCCGGGAGACCCACTGAAGCTTTCTTT
>TRBV5-1|NA|TRBJ1-1|NA
CASSEAPGTEAFF
TGCGCCAGCAGCGAGGCCCCGGGGACTGAAGCTTTCTTT
>TRBV7-2|TRBD2|TRBJ2-5|NA
CASSLIGLAGAETQYF
TGTGCCAGCAGCTTAATTGGGTTAGCGGGTGCGGAGACCCAGTACTTC
>TRBV25-1|TRBD1|TRBJ1-2|NA
CASTGGVEGYTF
TGTGCCTCGACAGGGGGCGTAGAGGGCTACACCTTC
>TRBV6-1|NA|TRBJ1-2|NA
CASSDNEGSYGYTF
TGTGCCAGCAGTGACAACGAGGGAAGCTATGGCTACACCTTC
>TRBV10-3|NA|TRBJ1-2|NA
CAISESRGRGTF
TGTGCCATCAGTGAGTCGCGGGGTCGGGGCACCTTC
>TRBV5-1|TRBD1|TRBJ2-5|NA
CASSKQGTADFRETQYF
TGCGCCAGCAGCAAGCAAGGGACAGCAGACTTTAGGGAGACCCAGTACTTC
>TRBV12-5|TRBD1|TRBJ2-7|NA
CASGLAGTGDYEQYF
TGTGCTAGTGGTTTGGCCGGGACAGGGGACTACGAGCAGTACTTC
>TRBV5-6|NA|TRBJ1-1|NA
CASSGFTGATTEAFF
TGTGCCAGCAGCGGATTCACTGGGGCGACCACTGAAGCTTTCTTT
>TRBV7-9|TRBD2|TRBJ2-3|NA
CASSPSGRRDTQYF
TGTGCCAGCAGTCCTAGCGGGAGGAGGGATACGCAGTATTTT
>TRBV6-6|NA|TRBJ2-7|NA
CASSYPNRAPYEQYF
TGTGCCAGCAGTTACCCGAACAGGGCTCCGTACGAGCAGTACTTC
>TRBV5-1|TRBD2|TRBJ2-2|NA
CASSLEVAGNTGELFF
TGCGCCAGCAGCTTGGAGGTAGCGGGGAACACCGGGGAGCTGTTTTTT
>TRBV11-3|NA|TRBJ1-6|NA
CASSLDSNSPLHF
TGTGCCAGCAGCTTAGACTCTAATTCACCCCTCCACTTT
>TRBV19|TRBD2|TRBJ2-1|NA
CASSIGPSGSSEQFF
TGTGCCAGTAGTATAGGCCCTAGCGGGAGTTCTGAGCAGTTCTTC
>TRBV29-1|NA|TRBJ1-1|NA
CSVAGGGMNTEAFF
TGCAGCGTGGCGGGGGGGGGCATGAACACTGAAGCTTTCTTT
>TRBV7-2|TRBD2|TRBJ2-5|NA
CASSLGTSKETQYF
TGTGCCAGCAGCTTAGGGACTAGCAAAGAGACCCAGTACTTC
>TRBV10-3|TRBD2|TRBJ2-5|once
CAISEGLAGRQETQYF
TGTGCCATCAGTGAGGGCCTAGCGGGTCGGCAAGAGACCCAGTACTTC
>TRBV4-2|NA|TRBJ1-4|NA
CASSQDLREKLFF
TGTGCCAGCAGCCAAGATTTGCGGGAAAAACTGTTTTTT
>TRBV19|NA|TRBJ2-7|NA
CASSPPGQRNTYEQYF
TGTGCCAGTAGTCCGCCAGGACAGAGGAATACCTACGAGCAGTACTTC